The present TCR beta chain was sequenced within a study of T cells in Graves' hyperthyroidism and ophthalmopathy. This CDR3 has 13 amino acids. From germline, CDR1 is ENHRY and CDR2 SYGVKD. V trimming: 8 bases; J trimming: 5 bases; junction bases outside the gene matches: 4. There were TCR beta CDR3 regions amplified from RNA transcripts. In the first-round RT-PCR of the TCR CDR3, the HTBI primer set was used. TCRdb re-analysed the multiplex PCR reads in MiXCR, keeping a single row per CDR3 protein. Of some 460,000 distinct CDR3 sequences listed, 15% to 19% are singletons. The source material was blood. The sequence was collected from a woman under 30 with Graves' hyperthyroidism. The chain employs TRBV10-3 and TRBJ2-7, with TRBD1 matching over 12 bases. CDR3 DNA sequence: TGTGCCATCTCCGGGACAGGGGGCAACGAGCAGTACTTC. Translating it yields CAISGTGGNEQYF.